The clone carrying this TCR beta chain has ten or more counts. Its target is not known. Trimming took off 1 base at V and 1 base at J, with 10 bases between the two ends. CDR3 size: 15 residues. The germline V gene has CDR1 SGHAT and CDR2 FQNNGV. 5'RACE with constant-segment primers yielded barcoded, UMI-tagged TCR alpha and TCR beta cDNA libraries. In TCRdb, the 5' RACE reads were re-called with MiXCR into one record per CDR3 protein. The sample carries roughly 130,000 distinct CDR3 sequences, around 6.3% recorded once. This specimen belongs to a study of T-cell memory formation after mild COVID-19. Study outcomes and limitations: Contracting clones localized mainly to CM and EM when CD4+ and mainly to EMRA when CD8+. While clones contracting from day 15 to 85 were balanced between CD4 and CD8, later expanders leaned CD4+.

This TCR was sampled from an adult woman who had mild COVID-19 (a few samples of this study predate the infection). Cell type and time point are not known. Input material: PBMCs or a T cell subset sorted from them (not recorded which). The chain carries TRBV11-2 and TRBJ1-1; tentatively, D is TRBD1 (5 bases). The CDR3 DNA reads TGTGCCAGCAGCTTAGGTGGGGGGAGGAACACTGAAGCTTTCTTT. It is translated as CASSLGGGRNTEAFF.